These T cell receptor beta chains were read from a single sample in a study of shared clonotypes between healthy human individuals. Sequenced by immunoSEQ multiplex PCR; TCRdb stores in-frame clones only, minus some. The sample holds under 550,000 clones, almost 97% seen once. The sample comprised naive CD4+ T cells sorted from blood. These receptor sequences come from a woman in her thirties in good health. CDR3s include the opening cysteine and the closing phenylalanine or tryptophan. D genes are given only for firm matches. The size field is filled for only some rows; it gives once, few, many or a size class.

length	V	D	size	J	CDR3	DNA
12	TRBV19	-	-	TRBJ1-5	CASSGADQPQHF	TGTGCCAGTTCAGGGGCGGATCAGCCCCAGCATTTT
14	TRBV6-1	TRBD1	-	TRBJ2-7	CASNRDRLSYEQYF	TGTGCCAGCAACCGGGACAGGCTATCCTACGAGCAGTACTTC
11	TRBV2	-	-	TRBJ1-1	CASIWFTEAFF	TGTGCCAGCATCTGGTTTACTGAAGCTTTCTTT
11	TRBV2	-	-	TRBJ2-2	CASTGTGELFF	TGTGCCAGCACCGGGACCGGGGAGCTGTTTTTT
13	TRBV7-9	-	-	TRBJ2-7	CASSLSGEHEQYF	TGTGCCAGCAGCTTATCGGGGGAACACGAGCAGTACTTC
11	TRBV29-1	-	-	TRBJ2-1	CSVGQHNEQFF	TGCAGCGTTGGACAGCACAATGAGCAGTTCTTC
16	TRBV4-1	-	-	TRBJ2-1	CASSPVGALRFNEQFF	TGCGCCAGCAGCCCGGTAGGGGCCCTTAGATTCAATGAGCAGTTCTTC
14	TRBV7-8	-	-	TRBJ2-1	CASSLGRAHNEQFF	TGTGCCAGCAGCTTAGGACGGGCACACAATGAGCAGTTCTTC
15	TRBV28	-	-	TRBJ1-2	CASSWLGLINYGYTF	TGTGCCAGCAGTTGGTTGGGACTGATCAACTATGGCTACACCTTC
14	TRBV6-5	-	-	TRBJ2-7	CASSYSVGPYEQYF	TGTGCCAGCAGTTACTCGGTGGGTCCCTACGAGCAGTACTTC
15	TRBV2	TRBD2	once	TRBJ2-3	CASSPLAGGGDTQYF	TGTGCCAGCAGCCCACTAGCGGGAGGAGGCGATACGCAGTATTTT
14	TRBV14	-	-	TRBJ2-7	CASSQDWSWGEQYF	TGTGCCAGCAGCCAAGATTGGTCTTGGGGCGAGCAGTACTTC
15	TRBV25-1	-	-	TRBJ2-4	CASSQDRPAGNIQYF	TGTGCCAGCAGTCAGGACAGACCGGCAGGAAACATTCAGTACTTC
17	TRBV4-2	TRBD2	-	TRBJ2-5	CASSQERFSGSDETQYF	TGTGCCAGCAGCCAAGAAAGGTTCAGCGGGAGTGACGAGACCCAGTACTTC
14	TRBV5-4	-	once	TRBJ2-7	CASSLFGGPYEQYF	TGTGCCAGCAGCTTGTTTGGGGGACCCTACGAGCAGTACTTC
13	TRBV5-1	-	-	TRBJ2-1	CASSLGQANEQFF	TGCGCCAGCAGCTTGGGCCAGGCCAATGAGCAGTTCTTC
13	TRBV27	-	once	TRBJ2-7	CASSWDSHYEQYF	TGTGCCAGCAGTTGGGACTCTCACTACGAGCAGTACTTC
14	TRBV2	-	-	TRBJ1-1	CASSDEGGRTEAFF	TGTGCCAGCAGTGATGAAGGGGGAAGGACTGAAGCTTTCTTT
14	TRBV5-6	TRBD1	-	TRBJ2-7	CASSLVQGAYEQYF	TGTGCCAGCAGCTTGGTCCAGGGGGCATACGAGCAGTACTTC
15	TRBV2	TRBD1	-	TRBJ2-7	CASKRETGGAYEQYF	TGTGCCAGCAAAAGGGAGACAGGGGGCGCGTACGAGCAGTACTTC
15	TRBV4-2	TRBD2	-	TRBJ2-5	CASSQAGGDQETQYF	TGTGCCAGCAGCCAGGCTGGGGGGGACCAAGAGACCCAGTACTTC
16	TRBV6-6	-	-	TRBJ2-4	CASSLSNSPAKNIQYF	TGTGCCAGCAGTCTCTCAAACAGCCCAGCCAAAAACATTCAGTACTTC
14	TRBV19	-	-	TRBJ2-3	CASSGLEEADTQYF	TGTGCCAGTAGTGGACTGGAAGAGGCAGATACGCAGTATTTT
18	TRBV28	-	-	TRBJ2-1	CASSRTGLAVISYNEQFF	TGTGCCAGCAGTCGGACAGGATTAGCGGTAATCTCCTACAATGAGCAGTTCTTC
14	TRBV5-8	-	-	TRBJ1-1	CASQPLAVGKRAFF	TGTGCCAGCCAGCCACTGGCCGTCGGTAAAAGAGCTTTCTTT
14	TRBV5-6	-	-	TRBJ1-4	CASSKGQLNEKLFF	TGTGCCAGCAGTAAAGGACAGCTCAATGAAAAACTGTTTTTT
15	TRBV19	TRBD2	-	TRBJ2-3	CASSLGTSEKDTQYF	TGTGCCAGTAGCCTTGGGACTAGCGAGAAAGATACGCAGTATTTT
15	TRBV10-2	-	-	TRBJ2-7	CASSESPGRSYEQYF	TGCGCCAGCAGTGAGTCGCCAGGGCGCTCCTACGAGCAGTACTTC
15	TRBV25-1	-	-	TRBJ1-1	CASSDWAGANTEAFF	TGTGCCAGCAGTGATTGGGCAGGGGCGAACACTGAAGCTTTCTTT
14	TRBV5-1	-	-	TRBJ2-1	CASSLSGSVNEQFF	TGCGCCAGCAGCTTGTCAGGGTCCGTCAATGAGCAGTTCTTC